This T cell receptor beta chain originates from a study of cytomegalovirus exposure and HLA in healthy donors. Study results and limitations: When analyzed later, a missense DCLRE1C variant was found to be linked to TCR beta V- and J-gene trimming. Reports indicate that TCR beta sequences accurately predicted the HLA-A and HLA-B alleles of most subjects. Within an earlier analysis, most TCR beta V segments proved productive either about 87% or about 30% of the time. Most TCRs appeared rarely, but some public TCRs recurred in many donors.

Looked up from germline, CDR1 is MDHEN and CDR2 is SYDVKM. The V segment lost 8 bases and the J segment 5 bases; nucleotides outside the gene matches: 16. The CDR3 totals 17 residues. Vbeta (60) and Jbeta (13) primers were used in the PCR. Method: immunoSEQ multiplex PCR; TCRdb's copy keeps in-frame clones and lacks some. The data contain about 150,000 clones, over 70% of them singletons. As concerns this clone: Its antigen is currently unknown.

Sequenced material: PBMCs. The receptor's source is a woman in her 30s in good health and CMV-seronegative. The chain has TRBV28 and TRBJ2-3, with 10 bases aligning to TRBD2. The CDR3 sequence: CASEPGTSVFDRDTQYF. CDR3 coding DNA: TGTGCCAGCGAACCCGGGACTAGCGTTTTTGACCGAGATACGCAGTATTTT.